Presented here are 23 T cell receptor beta chains from one specimen sequenced in a study of technical replicates of blood from a handful of donors. Assay: immunoSEQ multiplex PCR; the TCRdb copy retains only in-frame clones and omits some. Among approximately 81,000 clones listed, roughly 95% were seen once. The sequencing sample was made of T cells isolated from PBMCs. These receptors came from a human donor in good health.

This clone occurred once. The chain carries TRBV4-2 and TRBJ1-2; the D is unclear. Deletions cut 1 base from V and 9 bases from J, with 15 bases between. This CDR3 contains 14 residues. Germline V gives CDR1 LGHNA, CDR2 YNFKEQ. CDR3 nucleotide sequence: TGTGCCAGCAGCCAAGGTCGGTCAGGTTGGCGCTACACCTTC. As protein: CASSQGRSGWRYTF.

This chain uses TRBV6-6 with TRBJ1-2, with 7 nucleotides matching TRBD1. With V trimmed by 0 bases and J by 4 bases, 8 bases remained unmatched. The CDR3 runs to 16 residues. Germline V gene data show CDR1 as MNHNY and CDR2 as SVGAGI (reference sequence). CDR3: CASSYSINRGSYGYTF. The CDR3 nucleotides are TGTGCCAGCAGTTACTCGATAAACAGGGGTAGCTATGGCTACACCTTC.

V and J are TRBV19 and TRBJ1-1; a possible D gene is TRBD1 (5 bases). Trimming removed 9 bases from V and 0 bases from J, with 14 bases in between. Germline V gives CDR1 LNHDA, CDR2 SQIVND (reference sequence). This CDR3 has 14 residues. The CDR3 here is CASHSGRVNTEAFF. CDR3 in DNA: TGTGCCAGCCACTCCGGCAGGGTGAACACTGAAGCTTTCTTT. The full variable domain, completed using reference TRBV19 and TRBJ1-1, is DGGITQSPKYLFRKEGQNVTLSCEQNLNHDAMYWYRQDPGQGLRLIYYSQIVNDFQKGDIAEGYSVSREKKESFPLTVTSAQKNPTAFYLCASHSGRVNTEAFFGQGTRLTVV.

The chain employs TRBV2 and TRBJ2-7; D might be TRBD1 (6 bases). The V gene lost 9 bases and the J gene lost 2 bases, with 14 bases spanning the gap. Germline lookup yields CDR1 SNHLY and CDR2 FYNNEI. The CDR3 extends over 13 amino acids. The CDR3 is CARRGIYPYEQYF. The CDR3 DNA reads TGTGCCAGGAGGGGGATTTATCCCTACGAGCAGTACTTC.

V is TRBV10-3 and J is TRBJ2-1; TRBD1 is a possible D gene (6 bases). The germline V gene encodes CDR1 ENHRY and CDR2 SYGVKD. V gave up 0 bases and J gave up 7 bases, with 16 bases separating them. The CDR3 loop spans 16 amino acids. The CDR3 region has the DNA TGTGCCATCAGTGAGTCAGGAGGACAGCCTCGGAATGAGCAGTTCTTC. It specifies CAISESGGQPRNEQFF.

The chain recombines TRBV9 with TRBJ2-7; tentatively, D is TRBD2 (6 bases). The CDR3 loop spans 14 amino acids. Germline loops: CDR1 SGDLS, CDR2 YYNGEE. Trimming cost V 0 bases and J 4 bases, with 11 bases left between them. The CDR3: CASSVGGEGYEQYF. The DNA for the CDR3 is TGTGCCAGCAGCGTAGGGGGGGAAGGGTACGAGCAGTACTTC.

The J gene is TRBJ1-2, the V gene TRBV19, with TRBD1 matching over 9 bases. Germline-derived CDR1 and CDR2 are LNHDA and SQIVND (reference sequence). The CDR3 consists of 13 residues. With 6 bases clipped from V and 4 bases from J, the junction kept 3 bases outside the gene matches. CDR3 region: CASSPTGGYGYTF. The CDR3 DNA is TGTGCCAGTAGCCCGACAGGGGGCTATGGCTACACCTTC. The entire variable domain, with the rest obtained from reference TRBV19 and TRBJ1-2, is as follows: DGGITQSPKYLFRKEGQNVTLSCEQNLNHDAMYWYRQDPGQGLRLIYYSQIVNDFQKGDIAEGYSVSREKKESFPLTVTSAQKNPTAFYLCASSPTGGYGYTFGSGTRLTVV.

The V and J genes are TRBV6-5 and TRBJ1-5, with TRBD1 as a possible D gene (5 bases). Germline V gene lookup returns CDR1 MNHEY and CDR2 SVGAGI. The CDR3 covers 13 residues. V dropped 6 bases and J dropped 5 bases, with 11 bases sitting between them. This CDR3 reads CASRKGFDQPQHF. CDR3 nucleotide sequence: TGTGCCAGCAGAAAGGGGTTTGATCAGCCCCAGCATTTT.

This clone came up once. This chain joins TRBV9 and TRBJ2-1; 10 nucleotides agree with TRBD1. The CDR3 is 17 residues long. With 3 bases clipped from V and 5 bases from J, the junction kept 11 bases outside the gene matches. Germline loops: CDR1 SGDLS, CDR2 YYNGEE. Here the CDR3 DNA reads TGTGCCAGCAGCGAGAGCCGGGGACAGGGGTACAACAATGAGCAGTTCTTC. Protein product: CASSESRGQGYNNEQFF.

The chain links TRBV4-2 to TRBJ2-5; 10 bases are a match to TRBD2. This CDR3 comprises 15 residues. From germline, CDR1 is LGHNA and CDR2 YNFKEQ. V shed 4 bases and J 5 bases; nucleotides not matched to a gene: 7. The chain's CDR3 is CASSPLAGVEETQYF. CDR3 bases: TGTGCCAGCAGCCCTCTAGCGGGAGTAGAGGAGACCCAGTACTTC.

This sequence joins TRBV6-1 and TRBJ2-2; D gene ambiguous. The V gene's germline CDR1 is MNHNS and CDR2 SASEGT. This CDR3 is built from 13 residues. V was clipped by 1 base and J by 5 bases, with 5 bases between them. The CDR3 nucleotides read TGTGCCAGCAGTGAAGTATATACCGGGGAGCTGTTTTTT. Amino acid sequence: CASSEVYTGELFF.

CDR3 protein: CASSFGTGGTQYF. DNA for the CDR3: TGTGCCAGCAGCTTTGGGACTGGCGGGACCCAGTACTTC. The chain is built from TRBV11-3 and TRBJ2-5; perhaps TRBD2 as D (6 bases). Trimming took 3 bases from V and 7 from J, leaving 12 bases between them. Germline-derived CDR1 and CDR2 are SGHNT and YENEEA. The CDR3 is made up of 13 amino acids.

The chain combines TRBV7-9 with TRBJ2-1; D not certain. Germline V lookup: CDR1 SEHNR, CDR2 FQNEAQ (reference sequence). With 3 bases removed from V and 3 bases from J, the gap between germline ends came to 12 bases. The CDR3 consists of 15 residues. The CDR3 DNA sequence: TGTGCCAGCAGCTTTTTTCAGTATTTCTACAATGAGCAGTTCTTC. Amino acid sequence: CASSFFQYFYNEQFF.

This sequence joins TRBV30 and TRBJ1-1, with a tentative D call TRBD1 (5 bases). V gave up 0 bases and J gave up 4 bases, with 9 bases separating them. Germline CDR1 and CDR2: GTSNPN and SVGIG (reference sequence). This CDR3 contains 13 residues. CDR3 nucleotide sequence: TGTGCCTGGAGTGTTTGGGGGGGCACTGAAGCTTTCTTT. This sequence encodes CAWSVWGGTEAFF.

The CDR3 region is CASSLSGQGRSYEQYF. The DNA for the CDR3 is TGTGCCAGCAGTTTATCCGGACAGGGTAGGTCCTACGAGCAGTACTTC. The chain recombines TRBV27 with TRBJ2-7; 8 positions match TRBD1. J gave up 1 base and V 0 bases, and 5 bases lay outside the gene matches. Germline CDR1 and CDR2: MNHEY and SMNVEV (reference sequence). The CDR3 loop spans 16 amino acids.

The J gene is TRBJ2-5, the V gene TRBV7-2; the D gene is possibly TRBD1 (6 bases). Germline CDR1 is SGHTA and CDR2 is FQGNSA. CDR3 length equals 15 residues. Trimming took 1 base from V and 4 from J, leaving 13 bases between them. In DNA form, the CDR3 reads TGTGCCAGCAGCTTAGTGGGGGCGATAGCAGAGACCCAGTACTTC. Translation: CASSLVGAIAETQYF.

This chain links TRBV25-1 with TRBJ2-5; TRBD1 matches 7 bases. The CDR3 spans 15 residues. The germline gives CDR1 MGHDK, CDR2 SYGVNS. V gave up 2 bases and J gave up 6 bases; unmatched junction bases: 9. CDR3 coding DNA: TGTGCCAGCAGTGAACCCGGACAGGCAGCCCAGACCCAGTACTTC. The encoded protein is CASSEPGQAAQTQYF. Full variable domain (rest looked up from reference TRBV25-1 and TRBJ2-5): EADIYQTPRYLVIGTGKKITLECSQTMGHDKMYWYQQDPGMELHLIHYSYGVNSTEKGDLSSESTVSRIRTEHFPLTLESARPSHTSQYLCASSEPGQAAQTQYFGPGTRLLVL.

The chain links TRBV13 to TRBJ2-7, with TRBD1 matching 7 bases. The CDR3 covers 14 residues. CDR1 is PRHDT and CDR2 is FYEKMQ in the germline V gene (reference sequence). After removal of 3 bases from V and 0 bases from J, the junction contained 2 bases not matched to a gene. CDR3 amino acids: CASSFDRDSYEQYF. The CDR3 nucleotides read TGTGCCAGCAGCTTTGACAGGGACTCCTACGAGCAGTACTTC.

The V call is TRBV7-9, the J call TRBJ2-5; D is perhaps TRBD1 (5 bases). Deletions cut 8 bases from V and 6 bases from J, with 16 bases between. CDR1 and CDR2 from the germline V gene are SEHNR and FQNEAQ (reference sequence). The CDR3 is 13 amino acids. CDR3: CASVSPTDKTQYF. CDR3 bases: TGTGCCAGCGTATCCCCCACGGACAAGACCCAGTACTTC.

The rearrangement joins TRBV21-1 to TRBJ2-3; TRBD2 is the table's D call, not checked against the DNA. TRBV21-1 is deemed a pseudogene. This CDR3 spans 15 amino acids. CDR3 nucleotides: TGTGCCAGCAGCAATAGCGGGAGGCGGACAGATACGCAGTATTTT. Its translation is CASSNSGRRTDTQYF.

The chain is built from TRBV18 and TRBJ2-2, with TRBD2 matching over 7 bases. The V gene end was trimmed by 6 bases and the J gene end by 7 bases; junction bases not matched to a gene: 8. CDR3 length: 14 residues. CDR1 is KGHSH, CDR2 LQKENI, per germline. The CDR3 sequence is CASSWRETVGELFF. The CDR3 DNA is TGTGCCAGCTCCTGGCGGGAGACGGTCGGGGAGCTGTTTTTT. Combining the CDR3 with reference TRBV18 and TRBJ2-2 gives the whole variable domain NAGVMQNPRHLVRRRGQEARLRCSPMKGHSHVYWYRQLPEEGLKFMVYLQKENIIDESGMPKERFSAEFPKEGPSILRIQQVVRGDSAAYFCASSWRETVGELFFGEGSRLTVL.

The chain is built from TRBV7-9 and TRBJ2-2; TRBD1 agrees at 10 bases. J gave up 3 bases and V 1 base, and 5 bases lay outside the gene matches. This CDR3 is built from 17 residues. CDR1 and CDR2 from the germline V gene are SEHNR and FQNEAQ (reference sequence). In DNA, the CDR3 is TGTGCCAGCAGCTTAGTATGGGACAGGGGACACACCGGGGAGCTGTTTTTT. This codes for CASSLVWDRGHTGELFF.

The V and J genes are TRBV6-5 and TRBJ1-6; TRBD1 matches 10 bases. Germline loops: CDR1 MNHEY, CDR2 SVGAGI. CDR3 length: 14 amino acids. The J segment lost 6 bases and the V segment lost 5 bases, leaving 1 base of the junction unmatched. The CDR3 sequence is CASSRDRGNSPLHF. The DNA of the CDR3 is TGTGCCAGCAGTAGGGACAGGGGTAATTCACCCCTCCACTTT.